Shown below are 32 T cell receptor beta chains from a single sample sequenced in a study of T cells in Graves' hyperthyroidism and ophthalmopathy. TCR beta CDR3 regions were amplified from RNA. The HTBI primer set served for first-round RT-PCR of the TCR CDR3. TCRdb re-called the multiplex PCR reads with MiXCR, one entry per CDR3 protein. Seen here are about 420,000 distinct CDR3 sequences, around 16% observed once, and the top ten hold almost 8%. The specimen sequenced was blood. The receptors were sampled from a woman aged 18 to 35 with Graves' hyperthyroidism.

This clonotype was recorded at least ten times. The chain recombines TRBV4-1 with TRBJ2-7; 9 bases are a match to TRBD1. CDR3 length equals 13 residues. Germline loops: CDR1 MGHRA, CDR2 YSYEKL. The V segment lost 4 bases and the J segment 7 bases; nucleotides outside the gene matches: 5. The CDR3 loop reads CASSRTGAREQYF. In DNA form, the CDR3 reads TGCGCCAGCAGCCGGACAGGGGCGAGGGAGCAGTACTTC.

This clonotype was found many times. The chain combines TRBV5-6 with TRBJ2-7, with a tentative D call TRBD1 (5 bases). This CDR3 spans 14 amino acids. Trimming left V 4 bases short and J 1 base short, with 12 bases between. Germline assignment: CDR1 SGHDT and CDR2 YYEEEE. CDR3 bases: TGTGCCAGCAGCGTAGGTAGGGGTTCCTACGAGCAGTACTTC. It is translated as CASSVGRGSYEQYF. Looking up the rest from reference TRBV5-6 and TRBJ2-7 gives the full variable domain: DAGVTQSPTHLIKTRGQQVTLRCSPKSGHDTVSWYQQALGQGPQFIFQYYEEEERQRGNFPDRFSGHQFPNYSSELNVNALLLGDSALYLCASSVGRGSYEQYFGPGTRLTVT.

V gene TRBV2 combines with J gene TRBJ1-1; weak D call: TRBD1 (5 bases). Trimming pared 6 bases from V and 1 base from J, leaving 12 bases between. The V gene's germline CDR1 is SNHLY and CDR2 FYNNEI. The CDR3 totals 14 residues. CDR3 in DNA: TGTGCCAGCAGCCCCAGGGTGAAGAACACTGAAGCTTTCTTT. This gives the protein CASSPRVKNTEAFF. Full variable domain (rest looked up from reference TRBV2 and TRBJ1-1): EPEVTQTPSHQVTQMGQEVILRCVPISNHLYFYWYRQILGQKVEFLVSFYNNEISEKSEIFDDQFSVERPDGSNFTLKIRSTKLEDSAMYFCASSPRVKNTEAFFGQGTRLTVV.

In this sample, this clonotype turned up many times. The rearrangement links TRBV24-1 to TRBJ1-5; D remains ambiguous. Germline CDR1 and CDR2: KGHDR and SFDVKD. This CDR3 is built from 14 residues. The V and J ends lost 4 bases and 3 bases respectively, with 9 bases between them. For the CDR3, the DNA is TGTGCCACCAGTGAGGGGATCTACAATCAGCCCCAGCATTTT. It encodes CATSEGIYNQPQHF.

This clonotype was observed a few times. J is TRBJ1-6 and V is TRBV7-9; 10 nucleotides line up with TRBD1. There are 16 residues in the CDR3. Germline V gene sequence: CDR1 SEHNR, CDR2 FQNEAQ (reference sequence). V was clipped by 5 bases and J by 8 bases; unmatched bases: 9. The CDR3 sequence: CASSRGTGVKHSPLHF. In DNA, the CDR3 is TGTGCCAGCAGCAGAGGGACAGGGGTAAAGCATTCACCCCTCCACTTT.

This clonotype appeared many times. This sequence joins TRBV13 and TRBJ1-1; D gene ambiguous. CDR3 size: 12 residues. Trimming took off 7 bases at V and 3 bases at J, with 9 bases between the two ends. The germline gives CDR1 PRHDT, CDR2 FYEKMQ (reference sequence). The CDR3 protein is CASTRRDTEAFF. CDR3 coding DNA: TGTGCCAGCACCCGACGGGACACTGAAGCTTTCTTT.

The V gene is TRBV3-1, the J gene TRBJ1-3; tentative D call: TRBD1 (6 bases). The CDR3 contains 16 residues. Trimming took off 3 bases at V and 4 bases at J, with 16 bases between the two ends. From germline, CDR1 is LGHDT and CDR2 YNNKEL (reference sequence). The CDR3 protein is CASSQGGRSGGNTIYF. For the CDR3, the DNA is TGTGCCAGCAGCCAGGGGGGGCGGTCGGGAGGAAACACCATATATTTT.

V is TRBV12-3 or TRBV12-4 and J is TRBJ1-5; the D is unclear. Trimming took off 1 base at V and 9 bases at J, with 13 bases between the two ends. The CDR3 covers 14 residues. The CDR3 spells CASSLGAAAGPQHF. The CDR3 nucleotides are TGTGCCAGCAGTTTAGGGGCGGCGGCGGGGCCCCAGCATTTT.

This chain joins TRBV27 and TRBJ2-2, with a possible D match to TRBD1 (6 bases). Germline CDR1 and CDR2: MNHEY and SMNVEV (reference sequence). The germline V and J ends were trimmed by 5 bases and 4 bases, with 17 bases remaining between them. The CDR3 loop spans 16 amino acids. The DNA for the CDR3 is TGTGCCAGCAGTGGAAGAACAGGGTTCGTCACCGGGGAGCTGTTTTTT. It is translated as CASSGRTGFVTGELFF.

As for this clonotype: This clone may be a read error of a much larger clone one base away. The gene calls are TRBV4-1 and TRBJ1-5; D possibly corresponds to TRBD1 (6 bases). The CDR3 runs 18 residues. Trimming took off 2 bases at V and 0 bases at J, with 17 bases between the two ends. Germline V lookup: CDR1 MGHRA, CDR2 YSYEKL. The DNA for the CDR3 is TGCGCCAGCAGCCAATTCTTCCAACAGGGCCTTAGCAATCAGCCCCAGCATTTT. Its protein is CASSQFFQQGLSNQPQHF.

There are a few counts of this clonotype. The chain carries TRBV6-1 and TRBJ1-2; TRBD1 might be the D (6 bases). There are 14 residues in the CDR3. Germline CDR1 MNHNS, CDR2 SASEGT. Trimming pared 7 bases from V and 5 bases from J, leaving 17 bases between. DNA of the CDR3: TGTGCCAGCAACCCCCCCGGGGGCTATTATGGCTACACCTTC. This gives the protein CASNPPGGYYGYTF.

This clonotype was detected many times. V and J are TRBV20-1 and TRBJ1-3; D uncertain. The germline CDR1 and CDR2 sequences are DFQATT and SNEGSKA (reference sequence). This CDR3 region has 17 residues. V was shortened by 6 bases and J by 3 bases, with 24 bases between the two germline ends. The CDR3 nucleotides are TGCAGTGCCGCCCGGGCCAATTGGGATCTTAGTGGAAACACCATATATTTT. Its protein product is CSAARANWDLSGNTIYF.

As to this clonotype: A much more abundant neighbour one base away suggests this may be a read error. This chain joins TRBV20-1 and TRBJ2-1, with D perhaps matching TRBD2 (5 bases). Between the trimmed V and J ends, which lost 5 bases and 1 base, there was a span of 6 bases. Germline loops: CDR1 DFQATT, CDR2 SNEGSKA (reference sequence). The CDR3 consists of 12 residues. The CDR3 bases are TGCAGTGCTGGGGAGTCCTACAATGAGCAGTTCTTC. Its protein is CSAGESYNEQFF.

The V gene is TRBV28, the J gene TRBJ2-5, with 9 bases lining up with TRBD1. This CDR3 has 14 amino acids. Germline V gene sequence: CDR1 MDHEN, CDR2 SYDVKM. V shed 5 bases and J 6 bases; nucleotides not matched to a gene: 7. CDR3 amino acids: CASSAGQGTQTQYF. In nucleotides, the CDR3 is TGTGCCAGCAGTGCAGGACAGGGGACACAGACCCAGTACTTC.

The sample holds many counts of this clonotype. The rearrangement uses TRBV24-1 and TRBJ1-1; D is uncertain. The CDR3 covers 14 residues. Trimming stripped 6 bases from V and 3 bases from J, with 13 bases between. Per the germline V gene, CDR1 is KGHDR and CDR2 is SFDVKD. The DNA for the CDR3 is TGTGCCACCAGTTCGGCGGGGTTGTACACTGAAGCTTTCTTT. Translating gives CATSSAGLYTEAFF.

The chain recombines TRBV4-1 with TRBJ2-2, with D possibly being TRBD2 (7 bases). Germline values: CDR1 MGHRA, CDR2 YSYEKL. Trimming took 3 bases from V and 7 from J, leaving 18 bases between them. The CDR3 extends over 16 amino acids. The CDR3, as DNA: TGCGCCAGCAGCCACTGGGCGGGGGCGACGAGCGGGGAGCTGTTTTTT. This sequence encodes CASSHWAGATSGELFF.

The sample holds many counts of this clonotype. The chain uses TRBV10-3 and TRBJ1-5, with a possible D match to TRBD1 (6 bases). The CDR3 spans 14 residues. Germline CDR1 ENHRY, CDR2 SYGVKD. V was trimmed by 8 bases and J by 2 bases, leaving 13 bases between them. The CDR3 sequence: CAIGAQGGNQPQHF. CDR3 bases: TGTGCCATCGGGGCACAGGGTGGCAATCAGCCCCAGCATTTT.

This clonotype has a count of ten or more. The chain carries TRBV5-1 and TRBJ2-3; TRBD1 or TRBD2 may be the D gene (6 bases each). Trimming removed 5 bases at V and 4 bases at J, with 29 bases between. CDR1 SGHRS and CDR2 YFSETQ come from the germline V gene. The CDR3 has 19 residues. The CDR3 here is CASSGPFPRTLRGADTQYF. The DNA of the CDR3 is TGCGCCAGCAGTGGGCCCTTCCCCCGGACGTTAAGGGGGGCAGATACGCAGTATTTT. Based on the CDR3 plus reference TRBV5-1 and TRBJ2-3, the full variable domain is KAGVTQTPRYLIKTRGQQVTLSCSPISGHRSVSWYQQTPGQGLQFLFEYFSETQRNKGNFPGRFSGRQFSNSRSEMNVSTLELGDSALYLCASSGPFPRTLRGADTQYFGPGTRLTVL.

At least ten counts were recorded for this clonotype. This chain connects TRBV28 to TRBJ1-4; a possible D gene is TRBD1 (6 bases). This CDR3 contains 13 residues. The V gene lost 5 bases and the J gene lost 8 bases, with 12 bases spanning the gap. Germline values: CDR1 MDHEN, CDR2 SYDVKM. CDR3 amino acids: CASSLQGGEKLFF. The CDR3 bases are TGTGCCAGCAGTCTACAGGGTGGAGAAAAACTGTTTTTT.

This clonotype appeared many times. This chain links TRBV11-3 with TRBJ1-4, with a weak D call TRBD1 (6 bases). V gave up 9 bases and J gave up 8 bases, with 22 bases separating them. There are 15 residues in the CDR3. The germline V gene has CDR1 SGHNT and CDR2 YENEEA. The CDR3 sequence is CARGGRGVDWEKLFF. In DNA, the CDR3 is TGTGCCAGGGGGGGAAGGGGGGTCGACTGGGAAAAACTGTTTTTT.

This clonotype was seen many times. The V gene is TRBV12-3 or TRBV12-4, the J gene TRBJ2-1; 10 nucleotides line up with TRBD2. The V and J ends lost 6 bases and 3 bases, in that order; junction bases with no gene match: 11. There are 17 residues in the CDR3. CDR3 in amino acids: CASSTPTSGHIYNEQFF. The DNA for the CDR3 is TGTGCCAGCAGCACACCGACTAGCGGGCATATCTACAATGAGCAGTTCTTC.

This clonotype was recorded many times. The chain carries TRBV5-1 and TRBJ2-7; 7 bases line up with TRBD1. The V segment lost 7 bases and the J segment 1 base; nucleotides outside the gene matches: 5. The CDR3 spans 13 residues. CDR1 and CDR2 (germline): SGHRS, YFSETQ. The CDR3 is CASGTTGSYEQYF. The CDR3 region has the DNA TGCGCCAGCGGAACGACAGGGTCCTACGAGCAGTACTTC.

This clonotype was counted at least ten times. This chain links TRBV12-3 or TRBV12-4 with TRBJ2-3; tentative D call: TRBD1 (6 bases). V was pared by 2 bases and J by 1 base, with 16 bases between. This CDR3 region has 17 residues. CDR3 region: CASSLMWGRIGTDTQYF. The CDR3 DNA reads TGTGCCAGCAGTTTAATGTGGGGGCGGATTGGCACAGATACGCAGTATTTT.

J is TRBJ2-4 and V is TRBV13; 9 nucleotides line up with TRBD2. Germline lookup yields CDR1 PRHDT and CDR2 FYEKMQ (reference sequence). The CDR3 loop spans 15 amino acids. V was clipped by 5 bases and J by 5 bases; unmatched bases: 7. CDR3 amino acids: CASSPRGRAQNIQYF. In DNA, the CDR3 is TGTGCCAGCAGCCCACGCGGGAGGGCCCAAAACATTCAGTACTTC.

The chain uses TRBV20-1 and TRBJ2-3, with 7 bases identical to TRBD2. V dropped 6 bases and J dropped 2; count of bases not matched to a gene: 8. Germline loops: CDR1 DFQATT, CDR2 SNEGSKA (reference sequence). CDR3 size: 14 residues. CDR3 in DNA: TGCAGTGCAACGGGACGGGGGGACACAGATACGCAGTATTTT. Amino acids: CSATGRGDTDTQYF.

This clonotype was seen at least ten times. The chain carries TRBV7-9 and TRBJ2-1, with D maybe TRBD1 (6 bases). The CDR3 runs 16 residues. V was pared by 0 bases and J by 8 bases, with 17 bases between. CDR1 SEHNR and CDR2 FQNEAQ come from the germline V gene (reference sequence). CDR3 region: CASSLAGGGVGDEQFF. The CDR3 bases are TGTGCCAGCAGCTTAGCAGGGGGTGGGGTTGGCGATGAGCAGTTCTTC.

The CDR3 loop reads CASSLPPDAQYF. The DNA of the CDR3 is TGTGCCAGCAGCCTCCCCCCGGACGCGCAGTACTTC. The chain is built from TRBV28 and TRBJ2-7; no definite D call. V shed 6 bases and J shed 9 bases, with 15 bases lying between them. The CDR3 contains 12 residues. The germline V gene has CDR1 MDHEN and CDR2 SYDVKM.

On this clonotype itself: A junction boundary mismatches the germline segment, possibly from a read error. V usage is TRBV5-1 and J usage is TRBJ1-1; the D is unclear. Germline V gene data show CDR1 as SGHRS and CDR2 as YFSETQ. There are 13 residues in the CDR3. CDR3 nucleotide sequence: TGCGCCAGCAGACCACCACGGAACGCTGAAGCTTTCTTT. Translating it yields CASRPPRNAEAFF.

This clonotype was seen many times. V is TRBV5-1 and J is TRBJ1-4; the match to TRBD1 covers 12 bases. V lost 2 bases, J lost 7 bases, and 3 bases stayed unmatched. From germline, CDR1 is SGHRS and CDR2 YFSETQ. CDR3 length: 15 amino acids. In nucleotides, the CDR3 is TGCGCCAGCAGCTTAGGGACAGGGGGCGTTGAAAAACTGTTTTTT. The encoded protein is CASSLGTGGVEKLFF.

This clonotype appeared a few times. The CDR3 DNA is TGTGCCAGCAGCGTTCGGGCAGGTTCCTACGAGCAGTACTTC. Translating gives CASSVRAGSYEQYF. The chain has TRBV9 and TRBJ2-7; D ambiguous. Trimming removed 2 bases at V and 1 base at J, with 10 bases between. The CDR3 runs 14 residues. CDR1 is SGDLS and CDR2 is YYNGEE in the germline V gene. Using reference TRBV9 and TRBJ2-7 for the parts outside the CDR3, the full variable domain is DSGVTQTPKHLITATGQRVTLRCSPRSGDLSVYWYQQSLDQGLQFLIQYYNGEERAKGNILERFSAQQFPDLHSELNLSSLELGDSALYFCASSVRAGSYEQYFGPGTRLTVT.

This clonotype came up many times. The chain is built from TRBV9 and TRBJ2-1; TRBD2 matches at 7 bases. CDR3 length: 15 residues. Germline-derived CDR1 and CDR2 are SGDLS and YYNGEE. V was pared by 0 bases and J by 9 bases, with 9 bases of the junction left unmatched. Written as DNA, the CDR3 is TGTGCCAGCAGCGTAGGTGGGGAGGGGTTTGGTGAGCAGTTCTTC. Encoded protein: CASSVGGEGFGEQFF. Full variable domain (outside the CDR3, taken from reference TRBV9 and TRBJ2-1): DSGVTQTPKHLITATGQRVTLRCSPRSGDLSVYWYQQSLDQGLQFLIQYYNGEERAKGNILERFSAQQFPDLHSELNLSSLELGDSALYFCASSVGGEGFGEQFFGPGTRLTVL.

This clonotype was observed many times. The CDR3 sequence: CASSFPRRALTDTQYF. The CDR3 bases are TGTGCCAGCAGTTTCCCCAGGCGGGCCCTTACAGATACGCAGTATTTT. The V gene is TRBV28, the J gene TRBJ2-3; D might be TRBD2 (5 bases). Trimming stripped 3 bases from V and 3 bases from J, with 16 bases between. This CDR3 comprises 16 residues. Germline V gives CDR1 MDHEN, CDR2 SYDVKM.